This T cell receptor (beta chain) derives from a study of T cell repertoires in cytomegalovirus infection. TCRdb independently ran MiXCR on the reads; one entry per CDR3 protein. The sample shows roughly 250,000 distinct CDR3 sequences, roughly an eighth of them seen only once. This clonotype was counted only a few times. The CDR3 length is 15 residues. V lost 0 bases and J 4 bases, leaving 12 bases between the germline ends. CDR1 and CDR2 (germline): MNHEY, SMNVEV (reference sequence). This TCR was recovered from a human donor in good health (CMV status not recorded). Some clones in this sample may be carry-over from other donors' samples. The chain employs TRBV27 and TRBJ2-5; D not certain. The sequencing input was PBMCs. As DNA, the CDR3 is TGTGCCAGCAGTTTATCCACGACGGGCAGAGAGACCCAGTACTTC. Its protein product is CASSLSTTGRETQYF.